This T cell receptor beta chain was observed in a study of Ad26.COV2.S vaccination and SARS-CoV-2 variants. Repertoires were generated with immunoSEQ multiplex PCR, while TCRdb's copy carries only in-frame clones and drops some. The table records about 480,000 clones, around nine tenths of them present only once. Treatment defined: approximately 18 received Ad26.COV2.S at low or high dose, single or two shots; several received placebo; per-sample allocation not given. Day 63 after the first injection of vaccine or placebo was the sampling time. The sequence came from a person aged 18-60 years who received the Ad26.COV2.S COVID-19 vaccine or a placebo. Material: peripheral blood, obtained in a trial of Ad26.COV2.S vaccine versus placebo.

The CDR3 region is CASSRQMNTGELFF. The CDR3 region has the DNA TGCGCCAGCAGTCGGCAGATGAACACCGGGGAGCTGTTTTTT. V and J are TRBV5-1 and TRBJ2-2, with D unresolved. The V end was cut by 5 bases, the J end by 1 base, with 9 bases between. This CDR3 spans 14 amino acids. CDR1 is SGHRS, CDR2 YFSETQ, per germline. The full variable domain, with the rest looked up from reference TRBV5-1 and TRBJ2-2, is KAGVTQTPRYLIKTRGQQVTLSCSPISGHRSVSWYQQTPGQGLQFLFEYFSETQRNKGNFPGRFSGRQFSNSRSEMNVSTLELGDSALYLCASSRQMNTGELFFGEGSRLTVL.